Reported below is one T cell receptor beta chain. Its antigen is currently unknown. This entry comes from a study of human T cells and chemical hapten exposure. Study-wide context: DPC 0.01% went on the upper back by patch test, with reading at 6 days.

Time point defined: patch test 1, 2 weeks after DPC sensitization. The treatment here: therapeutic diphenylcyclopropenone sensitization with weekly scalp DPC. Overall study findings and caveats: TCRs whose frequency exceeded 1 in 1000 remained the same following DPC sensitization.

Germline CDR1 is MNHEY and CDR2 is SVGAGI. This CDR3 has 16 amino acids. V gave up 6 bases and J gave up 3 bases; unmatched junction bases: 13. In the study's own analysis: Across samples, TCR counts had a median of roughly 100,000 and ranged from about 23,224 to 690,600. TCRdb redid the calling of the RACE reads with MiXCR, one entry per CDR3 protein. In this record, the V and J calls reflect TCRdb's handling and not the investigators' own analysis. The sample has about 74,000 distinct CDR3 sequences, around 30% seen once; the top ten hold roughly 10%. The TCR was taken from a man aged 35-49 years with alopecia areata. Some clones in this sample may be carry-over from other donors' samples. The V gene is TRBV6-5, the J gene TRBJ1-1; 7 bases are shared with TRBD1. The sequenced sample was whole blood, obtained in connection with sensitization to the hapten diphenylcyclopropenone (DPC). The CDR3 DNA is TGTGCCAGCAGCCCTAACAGGGGCCAGGTGTACACTGAAGCTTTCTTT. Translating it yields CASSPNRGQVYTEAFF.